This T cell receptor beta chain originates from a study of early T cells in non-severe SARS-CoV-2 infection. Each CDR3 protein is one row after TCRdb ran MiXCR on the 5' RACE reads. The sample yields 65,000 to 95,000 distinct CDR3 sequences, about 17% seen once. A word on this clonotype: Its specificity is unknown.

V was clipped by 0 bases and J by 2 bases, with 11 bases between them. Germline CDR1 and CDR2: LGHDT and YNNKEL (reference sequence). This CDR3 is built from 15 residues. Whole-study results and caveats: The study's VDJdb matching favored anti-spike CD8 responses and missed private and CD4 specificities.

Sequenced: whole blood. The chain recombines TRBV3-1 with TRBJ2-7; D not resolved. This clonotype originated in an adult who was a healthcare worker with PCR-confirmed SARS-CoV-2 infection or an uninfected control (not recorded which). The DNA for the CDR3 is TGTGCCAGCAGCCAAGATCCGGTCGGCACCTACGAGCAGTACTTC. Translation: CASSQDPVGTYEQYF.